Listed here is a single TCR beta chain. No antigen is known for it. These data belong to a study of shared clonotypes between healthy human individuals. Findings and limits, study-wide: Generation of non-shared clonotypes was less probable than generation of clonotypes shared by all four donors. Only blood underwent sampling, and tissue repertoires likely differ. A handful of donors shared approximately 5% of their naive CD4 clonotypes.

The data were produced by immunoSEQ multiplex PCR, yet TCRdb's version contains in-frame clones alone and is incomplete. The table has 2 million to 2.5 million clones, approximately 96% seen once. Unmatched junction bases numbered 14, after V lost 11 bases and J lost 2 bases. Germline V lookup: CDR1 LGHNT, CDR2 FRNRAP. CDR3 length equals 16 residues. V is TRBV12-5 and J is TRBJ2-2, with 7 bases matching TRBD2. The clonotype was recovered from a man between 18 and 29 years old in good health. The source material was naive CD4+ T cells sorted from blood. Subset defined: CD45RA+ positively selected. CDR3 sequence: CAGEEGAGANTGELFF. The CDR3 region has the DNA TGTGCTGGCGAGGAAGGGGCGGGAGCAAACACCGGGGAGCTGTTTTTT.